This TCR beta chain was sequenced in a study of OX40 agonist ivuxolimab in advanced cancers. Sequencing was performed with immunoSEQ multiplex PCR; in TCRdb, only in-frame clones are kept and a portion is missing. The data contain under 150,000 clones, just over 90% of them singletons. With 1 base clipped from V and 5 bases from J, the junction kept 7 bases outside the gene matches. From germline, CDR1 is SGHTA and CDR2 FQGNSA. The CDR3 is made up of 15 amino acids. The sequences come from CD4+ or CD8+ T cells sorted from blood, collected in a trial of the OX40 agonist ivuxolimab. The TCR was taken from an adult with an advanced solid tumor such as melanoma, head and neck, liver or kidney cancer. The rearrangement joins TRBV7-2 to TRBJ1-2; 7 bases fit TRBD1. In nucleotides, the CDR3 is TGTGCCAGCAGCTTAGGGACAGGTGGCCGGTATGGCTACACCTTC. Its protein is CASSLGTGGRYGYTF.